This TCR beta chain was captured in a study of T cell responses to AZD1222 COVID-19 vaccine. Study-level findings and limits: Researchers report vaccine-associated CD4 TCRs spanning spike, with dominance at 160-218 and 743-854. Females made up more of the donors, who were largely white British, and clonal diversity may have come out too low. Spike-specific TCRs gained breadth and depth after people received two AZD1222 doses.

From germline, CDR1 is LNHDA and CDR2 SQIVND (reference sequence). With 5 bases clipped from V and 8 bases from J, the junction kept 10 bases outside the gene matches. The CDR3 consists of 14 residues. Remarks on this clone: Its antigen is currently unknown.

Assay used: immunoSEQ multiplex PCR; TCRdb lists only in-frame clones, some missing. The sample includes 90,000 to 95,000 clones, 91% seen only once; the top ten take about 7.5%. The gene calls are TRBV19 and TRBJ1-2; 8 bases align to TRBD1. The clonotype originates from an adult in good health. The sample consisted of peripheral blood, taken on day 0 of AZD1222 vaccination. In DNA, the CDR3 is TGTGCCAGTAGTCAGAGCAGGGGGCTCCTCGGCTACACCTTC. Translating it yields CASSQSRGLLGYTF.